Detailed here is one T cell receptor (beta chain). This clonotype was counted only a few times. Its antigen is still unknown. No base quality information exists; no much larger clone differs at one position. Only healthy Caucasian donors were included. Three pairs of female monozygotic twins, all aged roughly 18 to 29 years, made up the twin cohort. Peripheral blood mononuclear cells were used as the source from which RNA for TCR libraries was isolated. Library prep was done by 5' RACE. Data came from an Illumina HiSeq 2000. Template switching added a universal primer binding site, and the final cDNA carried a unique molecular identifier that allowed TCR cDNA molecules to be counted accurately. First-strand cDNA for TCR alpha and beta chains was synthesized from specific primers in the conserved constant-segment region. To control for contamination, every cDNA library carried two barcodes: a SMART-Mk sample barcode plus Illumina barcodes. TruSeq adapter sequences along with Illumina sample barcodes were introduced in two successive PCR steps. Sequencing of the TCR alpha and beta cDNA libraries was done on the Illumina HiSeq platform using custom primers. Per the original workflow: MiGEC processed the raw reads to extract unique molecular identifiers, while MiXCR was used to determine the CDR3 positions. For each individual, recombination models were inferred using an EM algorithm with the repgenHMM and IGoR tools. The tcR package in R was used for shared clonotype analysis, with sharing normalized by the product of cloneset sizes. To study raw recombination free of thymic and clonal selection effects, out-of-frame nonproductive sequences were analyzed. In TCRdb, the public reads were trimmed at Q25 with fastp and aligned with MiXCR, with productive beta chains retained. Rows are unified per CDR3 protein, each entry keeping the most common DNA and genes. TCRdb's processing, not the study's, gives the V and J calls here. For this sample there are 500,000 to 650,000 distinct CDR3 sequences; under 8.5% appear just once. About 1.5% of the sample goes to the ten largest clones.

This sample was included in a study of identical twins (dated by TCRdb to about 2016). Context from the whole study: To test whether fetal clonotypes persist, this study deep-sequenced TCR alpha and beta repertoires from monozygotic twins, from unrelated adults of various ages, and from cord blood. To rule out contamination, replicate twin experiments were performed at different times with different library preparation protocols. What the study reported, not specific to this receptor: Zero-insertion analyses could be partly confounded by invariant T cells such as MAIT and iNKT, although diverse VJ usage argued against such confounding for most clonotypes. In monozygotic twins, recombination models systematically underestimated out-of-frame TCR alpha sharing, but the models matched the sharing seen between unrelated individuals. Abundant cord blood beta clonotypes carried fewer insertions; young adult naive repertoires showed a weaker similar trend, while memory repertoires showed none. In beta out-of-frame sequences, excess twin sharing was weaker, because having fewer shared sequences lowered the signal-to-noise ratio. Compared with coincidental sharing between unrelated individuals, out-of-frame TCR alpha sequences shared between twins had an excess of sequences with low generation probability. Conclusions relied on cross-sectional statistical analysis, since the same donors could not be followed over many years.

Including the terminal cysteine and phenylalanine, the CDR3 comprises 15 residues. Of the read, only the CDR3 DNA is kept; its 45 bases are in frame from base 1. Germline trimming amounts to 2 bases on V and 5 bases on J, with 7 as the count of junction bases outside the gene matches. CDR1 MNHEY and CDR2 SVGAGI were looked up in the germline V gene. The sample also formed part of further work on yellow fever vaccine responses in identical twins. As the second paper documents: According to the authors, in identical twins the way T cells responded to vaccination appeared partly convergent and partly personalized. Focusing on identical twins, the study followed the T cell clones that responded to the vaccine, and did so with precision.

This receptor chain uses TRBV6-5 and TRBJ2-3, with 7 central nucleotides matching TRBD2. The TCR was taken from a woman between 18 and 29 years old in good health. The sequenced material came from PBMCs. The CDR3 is CASSYESGVKDTQYF. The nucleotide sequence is TGTGCCAGCAGTTACGAGAGCGGGGTTAAAGATACGCAGTATTTT.